One T cell receptor beta chain is described in this entry. Its antigen is unknown. No base qualities exist here, and no much larger clone lies one base off it. This sample stems from a study of cytomegalovirus exposure and HLA in healthy donors (dated by TCRdb to the late 2010s). Background on the whole study: An earlier analysis of roughly 500 of the donors reported approximately 300 Gb of sequence data and around 120 million unique TCR beta sequences obtained from some 200 million T cells. Donor age, sex, ethnicity and CMV serostatus were collected together with the repertoire data. Five DR-DQ haplotypes were treated as single units for association and clustering because of strong linkage in the cohort. The study was designed to test whether signatures of past pathogen exposure could be identified by cataloging public T cell receptors. To predict cytomegalovirus infection status, the study combined high-throughput TCR immunosequencing, statistical association of individual TCRs with disease status, and machine learning. A later genetic analysis took genome-wide SNP genotypes for about 55% of the roughly 700 donors and used that subset as a discovery cohort. In a later analysis, previously published TCR beta repertoires from roughly 710 donors were re-analyzed and high-resolution HLA genotyping was added so that TCR occurrence patterns could be studied. In addition to the first cohort of 666 subjects, a separate validation cohort of 130 or so different subjects was used. All discovery cohort repertoires had been generated on a single sequencing platform. The study used immunosequencing to profile the T cell repertoires of approximately 650 subjects and linked those repertoires to cytomegalovirus serostatus. The later analysis used no new phenotypic data to find candidate immune exposures, relying instead on TCR beta sequences and their occurrence across donors. Across about 370 genotyped donors of the cohort, an average of about 240,000 unique TCR beta nucleotide sequences per donor were sequenced, and roughly a sixth of those sequences were non-productive. HLA typing covered class I and class II loci at four-digit resolution. To decide whether each TCR beta V gene segment behaved as functional or pseudogenic, an earlier analysis of some 570 of the donors relied on high-throughput TCR beta sequencing. Among the roughly 410 genotyped donors, around 79% belonged to the genetic ancestry cluster associated with self-reported Caucasian donors. An early release that covered around 590 HLA-typed donors contained approximately 320 gigabases of sequencing data and around 80 million unique TCR sequences. The number of typed donors differed by locus: about 620-640 for A, B, C, DRB1 and DQB1; roughly 510 for DQA1; some 590 for DPA1; and 400 to 480 for DPB1. Here is what the overall study found, with its caveats: A group of highly shared sequence variants was considered likely to be a technical artifact of the sequencing pipeline. Specific HLA alleles were associated with 16,951 TCR beta sequences at a false discovery rate of 0.05 in a later analysis. When HLA alleles, especially DR and DQ, strongly co-occurred, attributing TCR associations to individual alleles was difficult. Compared with equally common non-associated chains, HLA-associated TCR beta chains in a later analysis were more clonally expanded and had lower generation probabilities. A later genetic analysis reported fewer N-insertions in productive TCRs among donors in an Asian-associated ancestry cluster than the approximately 670-donor mean. Most TCR sequences were seen in very few donors, while some public TCRs were found in many individuals. A total of about 180 TCR beta chains were listed by the study as associated with cytomegalovirus. For the cohort, immune exposure information was limited to CMV serostatus. This cohort had only TCR beta chains sequenced, and the lack of alpha or paired-chain data limited which features could be detected. V-gene and J-gene trimming of TCR beta chains was associated with a missense DCLRE1C variant in a later genetic analysis, and the association was replicated in an independent cohort. Some IMGT-functional V segments, including TRBV6-2 and TRBV6-3, could not be distinguished by the 87-base-pair reads and were therefore excluded. About 17 rarely observed V segments, including chromosome 9 orphons, were excluded from the earlier analysis of several hundred of the donors because counts were too low. A further reported finding was that TCR beta sequences accurately predicted the HLA-A and HLA-B alleles for most subjects in the first cohort. A later analysis found that TCR association rates varied across HLA loci, with DRB1 alleles showing the most associated TCRs and HLA-C alleles the fewest. Linkage disequilibrium might explain the correlated functional status among segregating V segments, but an unknown experimental factor could not be ruled out. In vitro tests confirmed that a few of the cytomegalovirus-associated TCR beta chains recognize cytomegalovirus antigens. Because some donors lacked HLA typing at each locus, the association tests relied only on the typed subset. An earlier analysis of around 540 of the donors showed that most TCR beta V segments appeared in productive rearrangements either about 87% or about 30% of the time, which broadly matched IMGT annotations. In a later analysis, several top co-occurrence clusters were reported to appear linked to parvovirus B19, influenza, CMV and Epstein-Barr virus. According to a later analysis, most CMV-associated TCR beta chains appeared to be HLA-restricted, and the HLA associations seemed to be driven largely by CMV exposure. It was suggested by the authors that the approach could potentially be generalized to other disease states and immunological phenotypes. Sequencing depth was assumed to be roughly uniform across donors in the presence/absence analyses, though that assumption may not hold. In both the original and validation cohorts, the classifier was reported to diagnose cytomegalovirus status with high specificity and sensitivity.

In total, around 600 healthy bone marrow donors made up the cohort. At the time of sampling, all cohort members were nominally healthy, though unrecorded immune exposures were likely present. The donor was CMV seronegative and belonged to the group of approximately 320 seronegative cohort members. A peripheral blood sample was collected from each donor, and TCR beta sequencing was performed on peripheral blood mononuclear cells. The Qiagen DNeasy Blood Extraction Kit was used to extract genomic DNA from the blood cell samples. The junction carries 11 bases between V and J, which are trimmed by 5 bases and 2 bases respectively. Based on the germline V gene, the CDR1 and CDR2 sequences are SGHTA and FQGNSA. Its CDR3 holds 14 amino acids, cysteine through phenylalanine. CDR3 DNA only is kept here, 42 bases in frame from base 1. Libraries were built with the immunoSEQ multiplex PCR assay. For the multiplex PCR, a mixture combining 60 forward primers for TCR Vbeta segments and 13 reverse primers for TCR Jbeta segments was used. A multiplex PCR assay on genomic DNA amplified the CDR3 region of rearranged TCR beta genes. The amplified TCR beta libraries were sequenced on the Illumina HiSeq System as 87-base-pair reads. Per the authors' processing: In a later analysis, around 80 million unique TCR beta chains were counted across the 666 repertoires, and around 11 million of these chains were shared by at least two donors. To remove PCR and sequencing errors, raw reads were error-corrected and collapsed into unique sequences using a nearest-neighbor algorithm that merged closely related sequences. Alignment of CDR3 sequences to IMGT reference sequences was used to assign V, D and J gene segments. Each retained sequence needed at least a six-nucleotide match to both a V gene segment and a J gene segment. Rearrangements were called productive when the CDR3 lacked stop codons and stayed in frame with V and J; all others were non-productive. CDR3 was defined by IMGT convention, running from the second conserved V-encoded cysteine to the conserved J-encoded phenylalanine. Sequences without an unambiguous match to a single V gene segment were excluded from the earlier analysis of approximately 560 of the donors. In an earlier analysis of almost 600 of the donors, a V segment was called functional when productive rearrangements were above 56.7%, and segregating when the standard deviation between donors exceeded 5%. A statistical classification framework was developed to diagnose cytomegalovirus status using the catalog of TCR beta chain sequences. In a later analysis, TCR nucleotide sequences were compared against IMGT/GENE-DB human TR gene sequences so that V and J genes could be assigned. The TCRdist pipeline was used in a later analysis to assign CDR3 sequences and most-parsimonious VDJ recombination scenarios. In a later analysis, each TCR beta chain was defined by its CDR3 amino acid sequence together with its V-gene family, and reads without a unique V-gene family were excluded. In a later analysis, approximately 590 highly shared, low-generation-probability nucleotide sequences were removed to address suspected cross-contamination and a sequencing artifact. A later analysis calculated a clonal expansion index for each public chain from normalized within-repertoire ranks of inferred template counts. A later analysis computed generation probabilities with a VDJ recombination model fitted to out-of-frame rearrangements, and checked the results against IGoR. A later analysis scored TCR-TCR, TCR-HLA and TCR-CMV co-occurrence with hypergeometric tests, applying a repertoire-size bias correction to TCR pairs. To estimate false discovery rates, a later analysis permuted the HLA or CMV assignments 20 times. In a later analysis, co-occurring TCRs were grouped using DBSCAN, with TCRdist sequence similarity added in when clustering inside HLA-allele-positive subsets. For co-occurrence clustering, repertoires with fewer than 30,000 or more than 120,000 public chains were excluded, along with a handful of repertoires with anomalous nucleotide sharing. In its TCRdb copy, this immuneACCESS table keeps in-frame sequences only and misses some clones. Where compared with another copy, unresolved V genes explain less than half of these, and the others have no known cause. The V and J calls and clone size were taken over from that table, and D and trimming were inferred from the DNA. This sample gives fewer than 250,000 clones in total; more than 75% of them show up just once. The top ten clonotypes cover roughly 1.8% of the sample.

Here the chain combines TRBV7-2 and TRBJ2-3; a weak D assignment points to TRBD2 (5 bases agree). The source of this sequence is a woman between 18 and 29 years old in good health and CMV-seronegative. The specimen was PBMCs. The CDR3 sequence is CASSPRTATDTQYF. The nucleotide sequence reads TGTGCCAGCAGCCCACGGACTGCCACAGATACGCAGTATTTT. Beyond the CDR3, the reference TRBV7-2 and TRBJ2-3 genes provide the residues; the full variable domain reads: GAGVSQSPSNKVTEKGKDVELRCDPISGHTALYWYRQSLGQGLEFLIYFQGNSAPDKSGLPSDRFSAERTGGSVSTLTIQRTQQEDSAVYLCASSPRTATDTQYFGPGTRLTVL.